This TCR beta chain originates from a study of blood T cell repertoires in COVID-19. The overall study: The origin of the acute and convalescent COVID-19 samples was the United States, Italy and Spain.

In the source study's methods: How many nucleated cells were present was estimated from reference gene primer amplification. Only in-frame clones appear in the TCRdb table, and some are missing; sequencing was by immunoSEQ multiplex PCR. V, J and clone size reflect that table, while D and trimming were determined from the DNA. The sample has under 50,000 clones, more than 75% seen once. This TCR was recovered from a man aged 50-59 years with active COVID-19. The specimen was peripheral blood.

The DNA for the CDR3 is TGTGCCTCCCGGGGGGAACCAGCGAACACCGGGGAGCTGTTTTTT. Translating gives CASRGEPANTGELFF. The V gene is TRBV28, the J gene TRBJ2-2, with 7 bases fitting TRBD2. The trim removed 11 bases at V and 0 bases at J, leaving 9 bases unmatched. The length of the CDR3 is 15 residues. Germline values: CDR1 MDHEN, CDR2 SYDVKM. The full variable domain, its missing parts supplied by reference TRBV28 and TRBJ2-2, is DVKVTQSSRYLVKRTGEKVFLECVQDMDHENMFWYRQDPGLGLRLIYFSYDVKMKEKGDIPEGYSVSREKKERFSLILESASTNQTSMYLCASRGEPANTGELFFGEGSRLTVL.